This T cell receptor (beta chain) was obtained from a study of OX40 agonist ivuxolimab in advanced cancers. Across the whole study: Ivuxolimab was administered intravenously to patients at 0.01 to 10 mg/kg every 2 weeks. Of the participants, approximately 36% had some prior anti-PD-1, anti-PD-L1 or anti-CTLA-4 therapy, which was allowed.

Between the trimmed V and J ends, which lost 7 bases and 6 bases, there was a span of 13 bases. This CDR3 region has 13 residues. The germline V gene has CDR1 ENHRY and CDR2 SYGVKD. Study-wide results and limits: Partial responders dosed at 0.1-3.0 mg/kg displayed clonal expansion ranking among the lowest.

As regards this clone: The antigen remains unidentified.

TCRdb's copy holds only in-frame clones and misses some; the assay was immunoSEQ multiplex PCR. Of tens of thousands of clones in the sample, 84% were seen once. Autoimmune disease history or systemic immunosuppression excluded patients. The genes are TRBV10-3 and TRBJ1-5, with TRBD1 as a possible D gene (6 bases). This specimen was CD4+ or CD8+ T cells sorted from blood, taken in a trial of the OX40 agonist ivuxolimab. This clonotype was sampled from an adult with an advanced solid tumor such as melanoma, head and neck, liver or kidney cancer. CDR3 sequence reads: CAIKRDNSQPQHF. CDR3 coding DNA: TGTGCCATCAAAAGGGACAATAGTCAGCCCCAGCATTTT.